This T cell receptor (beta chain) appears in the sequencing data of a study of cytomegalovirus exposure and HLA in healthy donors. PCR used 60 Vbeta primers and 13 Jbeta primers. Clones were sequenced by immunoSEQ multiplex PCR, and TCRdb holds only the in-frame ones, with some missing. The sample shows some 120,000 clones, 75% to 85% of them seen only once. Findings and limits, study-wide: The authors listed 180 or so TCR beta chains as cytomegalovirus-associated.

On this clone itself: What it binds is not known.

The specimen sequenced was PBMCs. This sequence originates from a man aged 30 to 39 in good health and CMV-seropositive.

In nucleotides, the CDR3 is TGTGCCAGCAGCTTAAGTGGGACAGTTTATGGCTACACCTTC. This translates into CASSLSGTVYGYTF. V and J are TRBV9 and TRBJ1-2; 7 positions match TRBD1. The J segment lost 5 bases and the V segment lost 4 bases, leaving 8 bases of the junction unmatched. The CDR3 runs to 14 residues. Germline values: CDR1 SGDLS, CDR2 YYNGEE.